This paragraph covers one T cell receptor beta chain sequence. The entry originates in a study of T cells in Graves' hyperthyroidism and ophthalmopathy. This CDR3 is built from 15 residues. CDR1 is SGDLS and CDR2 is YYNGEE in the germline V gene. V was clipped by 0 bases and J by 1 base, with 10 bases between them. Amplified TCR beta CDR3 regions came from RNA transcripts. The HTBI primer set served for first-round RT-PCR of the TCR CDR3. From the multiplex PCR reads, TCRdb called clonotypes with MiXCR, one entry per CDR3 protein. Among 350,000 to 400,000 distinct CDR3 sequences listed, just under 15% were seen once.

This clonotype was obtained from a woman aged 25 to 39 with Graves' hyperthyroidism. The sequencing input was blood. This rearrangement joins TRBV9 to TRBJ1-1; the D is unclear. CDR3 sequence (DNA): TGTGCCAGCAGCGTAGTCGACACTACGAACACTGAAGCTTTCTTT. Protein: CASSVVDTTNTEAFF.